This T cell receptor (beta chain) stems from a study of CD8 T cells in ankylosing spondylitis (dated by TCRdb to 2016 to 2017). In the study overall: T cell receptor beta repertoires were profiled in healthy donors and ankylosing spondylitis patients so that disease-linked TCR variants could be found. The full study cohort comprised 20 to 30 ankylosing spondylitis patients and 85 to 120 healthy donors. Peripheral blood samples were taken, and synovial fluid was additionally collected from ankylosing spondylitis patients. Summary of the overall study and its limitations: The disease-linked clones had a CD8+ phenotype and were found at relatively low frequencies in peripheral blood. According to the report, matched synovial fluid samples from ankylosing spondylitis patients were significantly enriched for the disease-linked clones. Blood from ankylosing spondylitis patients appeared to be characterized by a TCR beta motif composed of roughly eight highly homologous amino acid variants. Some of the motif variants had been reported before in the synovial fluid and blood of reactive arthritis patients, a finding that suggests common disease-initiation mechanisms.

For sequencing, an Illumina HiSeq 2500 was employed. Quantitative 5'-RACE with molecular barcodes was the method used to prepare the TCR beta libraries. The published analysis was carried out like this. To identify disease-linked TCR variants, a new computational method was used, one built on a probabilistic model of VDJ rearrangement. TCRdb itself trimmed the public reads at Q25 with fastp, ran MiXCR and retained productive beta chains. CDR3 protein duplicates are merged, each entry listing the most common genes and DNA. These V and J calls rely on TCRdb rather than the paper's analysis. This sample holds some 220,000 distinct CDR3 sequences; about 7.3% were observed only once. Approximately 14% of the sample is taken by the ten largest. Trimming costs V 2 bases and J 6 bases, and their ends lie 10 bases apart. The CDR3 numbers 12 residues from cysteine through phenylalanine. The sequence is cut down to CDR3 DNA, 36 bases in frame from base 1. Reading the germline V gene (reference sequence) gives CDR1 GTSNPN and CDR2 SVGIG.

This clonotype occurred many times. It lacks a known antigen. Base qualities are missing; no much larger clone stands one base away. What was sequenced was blood, either unsorted or a sorted T cell fraction (not recorded which). This receptor was identified in a male donor with ankylosing spondylitis. Recombination joined TRBV30 with TRBJ1-2, with the D gene not confidently named. The nucleotide sequence reads TGTGCCTGGAGTCCAAGATACGATGGCTACACCTTC. The encoded protein is CAWSPRYDGYTF.